These 9 T cell receptor beta chains were sequenced from one sample in a study of OX40 agonist ivuxolimab in advanced cancers. Profiled with immunoSEQ multiplex PCR; TCRdb holds only in-frame clones, not every one. The sample contains 65,000 to 70,000 clones, approximately 86% of which appear only once. Sequencing used CD4+ or CD8+ T cells sorted from blood, obtained in a trial of the OX40 agonist ivuxolimab. All receptors derive from an adult with an advanced solid tumor such as melanoma, head and neck, liver or kidney cancer.

The V call is TRBV29-1, the J call TRBJ2-3; perhaps TRBD1 as D (5 bases). The V end was cut by 4 bases, the J end by 2 bases, with 25 bases between. The germline gives CDR1 SQVTM, CDR2 ANQGSEA. The CDR3 runs 18 residues. The CDR3 loop reads CSVGKVPGAVPSTDTQYF. CDR3 coding DNA: TGCAGCGTTGGGAAGGTTCCTGGGGCCGTCCCTTCCACAGATACGCAGTATTTT.

This chain links TRBV6-6 with TRBJ2-1; no clear D. The V end was cut by 1 base, the J end by 5 bases, with 9 bases between. Germline V gene data show CDR1 as MNHNY and CDR2 as SVGAGI (reference sequence). The CDR3 is made up of 14 amino acids. CDR3 in DNA: TGTGCCAGCAGTTACTACTCTACCAACAATGAGCAGTTCTTC. Residues: CASSYYSTNNEQFF.

The chain is built from TRBV6-5 and TRBJ1-1; no clear D. From germline, CDR1 is MNHEY and CDR2 SVGAGI. Trimming shortened V by 4 bases and J by 1 base, and 16 bases separated the two germline ends. There are 16 residues in the CDR3. In DNA, the CDR3 is TGTGCCAGCAGTTCCCCTTGGGGAGTAGGGAACACTGAAGCTTTCTTT. Its protein product is CASSSPWGVGNTEAFF.

The rearrangement uses TRBV27 and TRBJ2-2; D gene ambiguous. This CDR3 is 13 amino acids long. Trimming took 2 bases from V and 5 from J, leaving 6 bases between them. The germline gives CDR1 MNHEY, CDR2 SMNVEV (reference sequence). The chain's CDR3 is CASSLARTGELFF. CDR3 bases: TGTGCCAGCAGTTTAGCGCGGACCGGGGAGCTGTTTTTT.

The chain carries TRBV6-6 and TRBJ1-1; D call uncertain. V was shortened by 7 bases and J by 5 bases, with 14 bases between the two germline ends. The CDR3 has 13 residues. CDR1 and CDR2 from the germline V gene are MNHNY and SVGAGI (reference sequence). This chain's CDR3 is CASKSLVGTEAFF. CDR3 nucleotides: TGTGCCAGCAAAAGCTTGGTGGGAACTGAAGCTTTCTTT.

This clone was recorded only once. The rearrangement joins TRBV11-2 to TRBJ2-7; no firm D call. The ends were cut back, 0 bases at V and 4 bases at J, with 4 bases in the middle. This CDR3 is 12 amino acids long. Germline lookup yields CDR1 SGHAT and CDR2 FQNNGV. This CDR3 is CASSLERYEQYF. The CDR3, as DNA: TGTGCCAGCAGCTTAGAGAGGTACGAGCAGTACTTC.

The chain couples TRBV2 to TRBJ2-5, with D unclear. CDR1 and CDR2 from the germline V gene are SNHLY and FYNNEI. This CDR3 comprises 14 residues. V lost 3 bases and J lost 0, with 8 bases in between. CDR3 bases: TGTGCCAGCAGTGACGGCAGGTACCAAGAGACCCAGTACTTC. Its translation is CASSDGRYQETQYF.

The rearrangement uses TRBV27 and TRBJ1-4; D remains ambiguous. Germline V lookup: CDR1 MNHEY, CDR2 SMNVEV (reference sequence). The V gene lost 0 bases and the J gene lost 8 bases, with 13 bases spanning the gap. The CDR3 totals 15 residues. CDR3 protein: CASSLSRVSGEKLFF. In DNA, the CDR3 is TGTGCCAGCAGTTTATCCCGGGTCAGTGGAGAAAAACTGTTTTTT.

J is TRBJ1-5 and V is TRBV6-5, with D unclear. CDR3 length equals 11 residues. Germline loops: CDR1 MNHEY, CDR2 SVGAGI. Trimming shortened V by 2 bases and J by 8 bases, and 4 bases separated the two germline ends. In nucleotides, the CDR3 is TGTGCCAGCAGTTACGGGGAGCCCCAGCATTTT. Translated, it gives CASSYGEPQHF.